Listed below are T cell receptor beta chains from one sample, sequenced in a study of T cells in Graves' hyperthyroidism and ophthalmopathy. MiXCR, applied by TCRdb to the multiplex PCR reads, yields one record per CDR3 protein. This sample has over 500,000 distinct CDR3 sequences; 46% occur once, and the top ten carry about 43%. The specimen was peripheral blood or thyroid tissue (not recorded which). These receptor sequences come from an adult woman with Graves' disease, either hyperthyroidism or ophthalmopathy (not recorded which). Both conserved end residues are part of each CDR3. Some rows mark clone size as missing; the rest say once, few, many or name a class of expanded clone.

J gene,clone size,CDR3 length,V gene,CDR3 protein
TRBJ2-7,few,12,TRBV29-1,CSLTQGAYEQYF
TRBJ2-5,-,15,TRBV7-2,CASSATTGSGETQYF
TRBJ1-4,many,16,TRBV7-3,CASSLGTGEANEKLFF
TRBJ1-4,-,12,TRBV29-1,CSVRGAREKLFF
TRBJ2-3,-,16,TRBV7-3,CASSSKGLAGVDTQYF
TRBJ2-7,few,13,TRBV7-9,CASSLATGDEQYF
TRBJ2-7,-,14,TRBV11-2,CASSLGVRGYEQYF
TRBJ2-7,many,14,TRBV2,CASSDPSYSYEQYF
TRBJ1-1,-,16,TRBV11-1,CASSLRAGGDVTEAFF
TRBJ1-2,-,12,TRBV2,CASSDARGSGTF
TRBJ2-7,few,17,TRBV7-8,CASSLAAGAGVPYEQYF
TRBJ2-5,many,14,TRBV29-1,CSVGAELDQETQYF
TRBJ1-2,-,10,TRBV29-1,CSVEKDGYTF
TRBJ2-7,-,15,TRBV7-9,CASSVRSGRSYEQYF
TRBJ1-1,-,12,TRBV7-2,CASSADRLRAFF
TRBJ1-1,-,15,TRBV2,CASPGRPGDNTEAFF
TRBJ1-1,many,13,TRBV3-1,CASSQFLSTEAFF
TRBJ1-1,-,14,TRBV4-1,CASSLGRGLAEAFF
TRBJ1-1,-,15,TRBV2,CASSAVRQTNTEAFF
TRBJ2-7,-,12,TRBV10-3,CATRTGAYEQYF
TRBJ2-7,many,12,TRBV20-1,CSADPHRNEQYF
TRBJ1-4,many,15,TRBV5-1,CASSPRPATNEKLFF
TRBJ1-1,many,15,TRBV12-3/TRBV12-4,CASRKTGWGNTEAFF
TRBJ1-2,many,15,TRBV6-6,CASSSESAGFYGYTF
TRBJ2-7,-,15,TRBV2,CASSRDRAMFYEQYF
TRBJ1-2,once,11,TRBV24-1,CATRSAYGYTF
TRBJ2-7,-,14,TRBV2,CASRFTDSSYEQYF